The 7 T cell receptor beta chains in this list originate from one sample, sequenced in a study of blood T cells in healthy people across ages. A J-beta primer mix and a sample-barcoded 5' primer were used in a second PCR of about 7 to 12 cycles. In TCRdb, the 5' RACE reads were re-called with MiXCR into one record per CDR3 protein. Of approximately 1.5 million distinct CDR3 sequences listed, 30% to 40% are singletons. The sequenced sample consisted of blood. These receptors all stem from a woman in her twenties or thirties in good health.

The chain recombines TRBV27 with TRBJ2-7; D is possibly TRBD1 or TRBD2 (5 bases each). The germline CDR1 and CDR2 sequences are MNHEY and SMNVEV (reference sequence). V lost 5 bases, J lost 6 bases, and 17 bases lay in between. The CDR3 covers 14 residues. The CDR3 region is CASSQGPAQREQYF. In nucleotides, the CDR3 is TGTGCCAGCAGTCAGGGACCAGCCCAGCGCGAGCAGTACTTC.

The rearrangement uses TRBV27 and TRBJ2-5, with D perhaps TRBD1 or TRBD2 (5 bases each). The germline V gene encodes CDR1 MNHEY and CDR2 SMNVEV (reference sequence). CDR3 length equals 14 residues. Trimming removed 4 bases from V and 5 bases from J, with 14 bases in between. CDR3 DNA sequence: TGTGCCAGCAGTTCGTCGAAGGGACGGGAGACCCAGTACTTC. It specifies CASSSSKGRETQYF.

This clonotype has just a few counts. V and J are TRBV20-1 and TRBJ1-6; weak D call: TRBD1 (6 bases). This CDR3 comprises 13 residues. V shed 6 bases and J shed 7 bases, with 13 bases lying between them. Germline CDR1 reads DFQATT; CDR2 reads SNEGSKA (reference sequence). In DNA form, the CDR3 reads TGCAGTGCCCTACAGGGTGGGAATTCACCCCTCCACTTT. This gives the protein CSALQGGNSPLHF.

Ten or more counts support this clonotype. V gene TRBV6-5 combines with J gene TRBJ2-5; 9 bases are shared with TRBD2. Germline assignment: CDR1 MNHEY and CDR2 SVGAGI. The CDR3 loop spans 18 amino acids. V trimming: 2 bases; J trimming: 5 bases; junction bases outside the gene matches: 15. CDR3 coding DNA: TGTGCCAGCAGTTACGGACGGCGGGGGGGCTTCGGCGGGGAGACCCAGTACTTC. Protein sequence: CASSYGRRGGFGGETQYF.

As concerns this clonotype: This may come from a read error, since a much larger clone is one base off. This chain links TRBV29-1 with TRBJ2-1, with 11 bases that match TRBD1. The CDR3 has 16 residues. The J segment lost 13 bases and the V segment lost 5 bases, leaving 19 bases of the junction unmatched. Germline V gene data show CDR1 as SQVTM and CDR2 as ANQGSEA. Here the CDR3 DNA reads TGCAGCGTTTTCACGAGAGGGACAGGGGGAAGAGAGACCCAGTTCTTC. Amino acids: CSVFTRGTGGRETQFF.

This chain uses TRBV6-4 with TRBJ2-3; maybe TRBD2 (7 bases). Germline assignment: CDR1 MRHNA and CDR2 SNTAGT. Trimming shortened V by 3 bases and J by 2 bases, and 9 bases separated the two germline ends. The CDR3 covers 14 residues. The DNA for the CDR3 is TGTGCCAGCAGTGAGGGGGGGGCCACAGATACGCAGTATTTT. Residues: CASSEGGATDTQYF.

The chain uses TRBV5-1 and TRBJ2-2; 8 bases align to TRBD1. Germline loops: CDR1 SGHRS, CDR2 YFSETQ. V shed 3 bases and J 6 bases; nucleotides not matched to a gene: 4. This CDR3 comprises 14 residues. The CDR3 region is CASSWAQGAGELFF. CDR3 nucleotide sequence: TGCGCCAGCAGCTGGGCACAGGGGGCCGGGGAGCTGTTTTTT.